This section outlines one T cell receptor beta chain sequence together with its context. As yet, its antigen is unknown. From germline, CDR1 is SGHDT and CDR2 YYEEEE. This CDR3 comprises 13 residues. V was shortened by 1 base and J by 5 bases, with 4 bases between the two germline ends. This sample's time point: week 11, during vaccination. Doses comprised 300 ug of mutant IDH1 20-mer peptide each, plus topical imiquimod. Donor diagnoses consisted of new WHO grade 3 or 4 IDH1-mutant, ATRX-lost astrocytomas. The entry originates in a study of a mutant IDH1 vaccine in newly diagnosed glioma. Study-wide background: Treated individuals were roughly 62% male and around 40% female, averaging roughly 44 years of age. Radiotherapy, temozolomide, or both had been given previously, and both were given to most.

Study-level results: Across multiple MHC alleles, over 90% of patients had vaccine-induced responses.

Sequencing used immunoSEQ multiplex PCR; TCRdb keeps in-frame clones, though not all of them. The sample carries fewer than 70,000 clones, 84% recorded once. The chain recombines TRBV5-6 with TRBJ1-6; no firm D call. Source: PBMCs, taken from a glioma patient whose treatment included an IDH1 peptide vaccine. The sequence came from a man under 40 with glioma. The CDR3 DNA sequence: TGTGCCAGCAGCTTGTATCATAATTCACCCCTCCACTTT. Translation gives CASSLYHNSPLHF.